This T cell receptor beta chain was identified during a study of T-cell reconstitution after alpha-beta-depleted transplantation in children. Preparation of the TCRbeta library involved a method that used unique molecular identifiers. TCRdb reanalysed the PCR reads using MiXCR and keeps one entry per CDR3 protein. The table has around 500,000 distinct CDR3 sequences, roughly 23% seen once. V lost 5 bases to trimming and J lost 3 bases, with 13 bases between them. The CDR3 has 15 residues. The genes are TRBV12-3 or TRBV12-4 and TRBJ1-4; D call uncertain. The sample in question was PBMCs, mostly from graft donor cells, obtained 360 days after TCRalphabeta/CD19-depleted stem cell transplant. The TCR sequence derives from a boy under two years old who had a stem cell transplant for acute myeloid leukemia, so the T cells may come from the graft donor. For the CDR3, the DNA is TGTGCCAGCAGTACCCGACTGGACTCTAATGAAAAACTGTTTTTT. Translating it yields CASSTRLDSNEKLFF.